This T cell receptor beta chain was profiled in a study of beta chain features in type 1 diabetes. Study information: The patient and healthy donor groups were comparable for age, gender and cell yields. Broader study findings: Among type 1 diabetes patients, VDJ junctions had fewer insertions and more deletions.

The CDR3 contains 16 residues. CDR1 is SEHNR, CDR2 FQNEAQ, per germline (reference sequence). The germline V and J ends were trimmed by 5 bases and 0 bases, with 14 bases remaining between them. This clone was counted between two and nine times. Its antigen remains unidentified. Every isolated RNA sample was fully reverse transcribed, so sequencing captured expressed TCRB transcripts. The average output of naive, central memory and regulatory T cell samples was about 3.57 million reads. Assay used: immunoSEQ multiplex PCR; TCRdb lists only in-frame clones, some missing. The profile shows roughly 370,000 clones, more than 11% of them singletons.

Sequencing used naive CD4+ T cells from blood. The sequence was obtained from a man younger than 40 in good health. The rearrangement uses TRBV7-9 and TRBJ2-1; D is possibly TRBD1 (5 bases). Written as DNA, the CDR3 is TGTGCCAGCAGCCTAACAGGATTTCCCTCCTACAATGAGCAGTTCTTC. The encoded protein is CASSLTGFPSYNEQFF. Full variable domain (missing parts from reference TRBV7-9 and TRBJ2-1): DTGVSQNPRHKITKRGQNVTFRCDPISEHNRLYWYRQTLGQGPEFLTYFQNEAQLEKSRLLSDRFSAERPKGSFSTLEIQRTEQGDSAMYLCASSLTGFPSYNEQFFGPGTRLTVL.